These 20 T cell receptor beta chains were all obtained from the same sample, sequenced in a study of early T cells in non-severe SARS-CoV-2 infection. TCRdb re-called the 5' RACE reads with MiXCR, one entry per CDR3 protein. The repertoire holds 63,000 or so distinct CDR3 sequences, over 9.5% seen once, with roughly 6% in the top ten. The sequencing sample was made of whole blood. These receptors were taken from an adult who was a healthcare worker with PCR-confirmed SARS-CoV-2 infection or an uninfected control (not recorded which).

This clonotype was counted at least ten times. This chain connects TRBV24-1 to TRBJ1-5; D unclear. The CDR3 is made up of 13 amino acids. The germline V gene has CDR1 KGHDR and CDR2 SFDVKD. Trimming cost V 8 bases and J 0 bases, with 7 bases left between them. The CDR3 DNA reads TGTGCCACCAACGACGGTAGCAATCAGCCCCAGCATTTT. Its protein product is CATNDGSNQPQHF.

The rearrangement uses TRBV20-1 and TRBJ1-5, with TRBD1 matching over 7 bases. The germline V gene has CDR1 DFQATT and CDR2 SNEGSKA (reference sequence). This CDR3 is 13 amino acids long. Unmatched junction bases numbered 8, after V lost 3 bases and J lost 9 bases. The CDR3 DNA reads TGCAGTGCTAGGGGGACAGTTGGTGGGCCCCAGCATTTT. Translated: CSARGTVGGPQHF.

CDR3 sequence (DNA): TGTGCCAGCAGCTCGGGGGGGACGGTCGTATACGAGCAGTACTTC. This sequence encodes CASSSGGTVVYEQYF. The chain recombines TRBV7-2 with TRBJ2-7; 8 nucleotides match TRBD2. Germline CDR1 and CDR2: SGHTA and FQGNSA. The CDR3 contains 15 residues. Trimming cost V 4 bases and J 4 bases; bases outside gene matches: 9.

The chain has TRBV7-9 and TRBJ2-6; TRBD2 aligns across 14 bases. CDR3 length: 18 residues. CDR1 and CDR2 (germline): SEHNR, FQNEAQ (reference sequence). Trimming cost V 2 bases and J 2 bases; bases outside gene matches: 2. The CDR3 reads CASSLTGLAGAGANVLTF. The CDR3 DNA is TGTGCCAGCAGCTTAACGGGACTAGCGGGAGCTGGGGCCAACGTCCTGACTTTC. The full variable domain, in which reference TRBV7-9 and TRBJ2-6 provide the parts outside the CDR3, is DTGVSQNPRHKITKRGQNVTFRCDPISEHNRLYWYRQTLGQGPEFLTYFQNEAQLEKSRLLSDRFSAERPKGSFSTLEIQRTEQGDSAMYLCASSLTGLAGAGANVLTFGAGSRLTVL.

The chain joins TRBV29-1 to TRBJ2-1, with 7 bases aligning to TRBD2. The CDR3 extends over 14 amino acids. Germline lookup yields CDR1 SQVTM and CDR2 ANQGSEA. Trimming took 4 bases from V and 7 from J; bases not matched to a gene: 10. The CDR3 is CSVVRGVIGNEQFF. The CDR3 DNA reads TGCAGCGTTGTCCGGGGGGTCATCGGAAATGAGCAGTTCTTC.

The V gene is TRBV5-6, the J gene TRBJ2-3; 10 bases fit TRBD2. The CDR3 runs 15 residues. Germline CDR1 SGHDT, CDR2 YYEEEE. The junction had 8 bases not matched to a gene; V was cut back by 2 bases and J by 8 bases. The CDR3: CASSFVAGGGGTQYF. Here the CDR3 DNA reads TGTGCCAGCAGCTTCGTAGCGGGGGGCGGAGGTACGCAGTATTTT.

This clonotype was counted ten times or more. The chain combines TRBV6-1 with TRBJ2-2; 7 nucleotides agree with TRBD1. This CDR3 has 14 residues. The ends lost 4 bases at V and 3 bases at J; junction bases unmatched: 2. Germline V gene lookup returns CDR1 MNHNS and CDR2 SASEGT. In DNA, the CDR3 is TGTGCCAGCAGTGCGACAGGGTACACCGGGGAGCTGTTTTTT. Translating it yields CASSATGYTGELFF.

This rearrangement joins TRBV9 to TRBJ2-1; 9 nucleotides agree with TRBD2. Germline values: CDR1 SGDLS, CDR2 YYNGEE. V was clipped by 0 bases and J by 9 bases; unmatched bases: 13. The CDR3 runs 17 residues. The CDR3 protein is CASSVALTSGPYGEQFF. The CDR3 DNA sequence: TGTGCCAGCAGCGTAGCACTAACTAGCGGGCCCTACGGTGAGCAGTTCTTC.

The table lists this clonotype with many counts. The V call is TRBV5-1, the J call TRBJ1-2; a possible D gene is TRBD1 (5 bases). Trimming removed 1 base at V and 4 bases at J, with 8 bases between. There are 13 residues in the CDR3. Germline CDR1 and CDR2: SGHRS and YFSETQ. The DNA of the CDR3 is TGCGCCAGCAGCTTGTCTGGGGGCTATGGCTACACCTTC. Amino acids: CASSLSGGYGYTF. Filled out from reference TRBV5-1 and TRBJ1-2, the complete variable domain reads KAGVTQTPRYLIKTRGQQVTLSCSPISGHRSVSWYQQTPGQGLQFLFEYFSETQRNKGNFPGRFSGRQFSNSRSEMNVSTLELGDSALYLCASSLSGGYGYTFGSGTRLTVV.

This clonotype was found many times. The genes are TRBV20-1 and TRBJ2-1, with 8 bases lining up with TRBD2. The CDR3 contains 16 residues. Germline CDR1 is DFQATT and CDR2 is SNEGSKA (reference sequence). V lost 1 base to trimming and J lost 5 bases; unmatched junction nucleotides: 10. CDR3 amino acids: CSARGYFSGDHNEQFF. The CDR3 region has the DNA TGCAGTGCTAGAGGTTACTTTAGCGGGGACCACAATGAGCAGTTCTTC.

The chain couples TRBV19 to TRBJ1-5; 7 bases map to TRBD1. V trimming: 5 bases; J trimming: 1 base; junction bases outside the gene matches: 14. This CDR3 is 18 amino acids long. Germline V gene lookup returns CDR1 LNHDA and CDR2 SQIVND (reference sequence). In DNA, the CDR3 is TGTGCCAGTAGTTCCCCGGGACAGCGCTTTTTGAGCAATCAGCCCCAGCATTTT. This encodes CASSSPGQRFLSNQPQHF.

This clonotype was recorded only once. At one of its ends the junction is not consistent with the germline gene, which may arise from a read error. The DNA of the CDR3 is TGTGTCAGCAGCTTGGTTTTTGGGGATTCCTACGAGCAGTACTTC. The encoded protein is CVSSLVFGDSYEQYF. This chain links TRBV5-4 with TRBJ2-7, with unresolved D. Germline-derived CDR1 and CDR2 are SGHNT and YYREEE (reference sequence). The CDR3 is 15 amino acids. Using reference TRBV5-4 and TRBJ2-7 for the parts outside the CDR3, the full variable domain is ETGVTQSPTHLIKTRGQQVTLRCSSQSGHNTVSWYQQALGQGPQFIFQYYREEENGRGNFPPRFSGLQFPNYSSELNVNALELDDSALYLCVSSLVFGDSYEQYFGPGTRLTVT.

The rearrangement links TRBV29-1 to TRBJ1-2, with D maybe TRBD1 (6 bases). CDR3 size: 13 residues. CDR1 SQVTM and CDR2 ANQGSEA come from the germline V gene. DNA for the CDR3: TGCAGTGGGGGGGGCCCAGCTAACTATGGCTACACCTTC. Translating it yields CSGGGPANYGYTF.

This clonotype was seen more than once but under ten times. This rearrangement joins TRBV9 to TRBJ2-7; possibly TRBD1 for D (6 bases). This CDR3 is built from 13 residues. V was clipped by 1 base and J by 3 bases, with 8 bases between them. Germline CDR1 is SGDLS and CDR2 is YYNGEE. In DNA form, the CDR3 reads TGTGCCAGCAGCGTAAGGACAGACTACGAGCAGTACTTC. This encodes CASSVRTDYEQYF. The full variable domain, in which reference TRBV9 and TRBJ2-7 provide the parts outside the CDR3, is DSGVTQTPKHLITATGQRVTLRCSPRSGDLSVYWYQQSLDQGLQFLIQYYNGEERAKGNILERFSAQQFPDLHSELNLSSLELGDSALYFCASSVRTDYEQYFGPGTRLTVT.

A single count supports this clonotype. A much larger clonotype is one base distant, so this may be a read error. J is TRBJ2-7 and V is TRBV6-2 or TRBV6-3; D is unresolved. The germline V and J ends were trimmed by 6 bases and 2 bases, with 17 bases remaining between them. This CDR3 comprises 15 residues. The germline V gene has CDR1 MNHEY and CDR2 SVGEGT. CDR3 region: CASSYGLTEAYEQYF. In nucleotides, the CDR3 is TGTGCCAGCAGCTACGGGTTGACTGAGGCCTACGAGCAGTACTTC.

This clonotype came up many times. This rearrangement joins TRBV5-1 to TRBJ1-1; D is unresolved. CDR1 is SGHRS and CDR2 is YFSETQ in the germline V gene. The CDR3 consists of 14 residues. The V and J ends lost 2 bases and 4 bases respectively, with 12 bases between them. The CDR3 sequence: CASSFGSGSTEAFF. CDR3 DNA sequence: TGCGCCAGCAGCTTTGGATCAGGAAGCACTGAAGCTTTCTTT.

This clonotype came up a few times. The rearrangement uses TRBV29-1 and TRBJ2-3; the D gene could be TRBD1 or TRBD2 (5 bases each). CDR1 and CDR2 from the germline V gene are SQVTM and ANQGSEA. Trimming pared 7 bases from V and 9 bases from J, leaving 20 bases between. The length of the CDR3 is 13 residues. CDR3 region: CSAHQRGADTQYF. CDR3 nucleotide sequence: TGCAGCGCCCACCAGAGGGGCGCGGACACGCAGTATTTT.

There are many counts of this clonotype. This CDR3 reads CASSYSTDTQYF. CDR3 bases: TGCGCCAGCAGCTATAGCACAGATACGCAGTATTTT. This chain connects TRBV5-1 to TRBJ2-3; D not certain. The V gene lost 3 bases and the J gene lost 0 bases, with 2 bases spanning the gap. Germline CDR1 and CDR2: SGHRS and YFSETQ. The CDR3 runs to 12 residues.

V gene TRBV5-8 combines with J gene TRBJ1-5, with TRBD1 identical over 7 bases. The CDR3 has 19 residues. The ends lost 2 bases at V and 2 bases at J; junction bases unmatched: 16. Germline CDR1 is SGHTS and CDR2 is YDEGEE. This chain's CDR3 is CASSLITGVSSMGNQPQHF. The DNA for the CDR3 is TGTGCCAGCAGCTTAATTACAGGGGTCAGTTCTATGGGCAATCAGCCCCAGCATTTT.

This clonotype was seen only once. This chain uses TRBV12-3 or TRBV12-4 with TRBJ1-6; D possibly corresponds to TRBD1 (5 bases). The V end was cut by 8 bases, the J end by 7 bases, with 18 bases between. CDR3 length: 15 amino acids. DNA for the CDR3: TGTGCCAGCCAACACCCCGTCGGGACGAATTCACCCCTCCACTTT. It yields the protein CASQHPVGTNSPLHF.